The rows below give T cell receptor beta chains drawn from one sample of a study of tumor-infiltrating lymphocytes in localized non-small cell lung cancer. This table comes from immunoSEQ multiplex PCR, and its TCRdb copy is limited to in-frame clones, with some not included. The sample contains about 16,000 clones, about 65% of which appear only once. Sequenced sample: lung tumor tissue. These receptors were obtained from a human donor with non-small cell lung cancer. Each CDR3 is given with its conserved first and last residue. D genes are given only for firm matches. For some rows the clone size is stated as once, few or many, or as a class when expanded; others skip it.

v_gene: TRBV7-6; abundance: NA; j_gene: TRBJ2-1; d_gene: NA; CDR3nt: TGTGCCAGCAGCTTAGGCCGGGCCAGCTCCTACAATGAGCAGTTCTTC; CDR3aa: CASSLGRASSYNEQFF
v_gene: TRBV5-1; abundance: NA; j_gene: TRBJ1-5; d_gene: NA; CDR3nt: TGCGCCAGCAGCTTGGAAGGGTATAGCAATCAGCCCCAGCATTTT; CDR3aa: CASSLEGYSNQPQHF
v_gene: TRBV28; abundance: few; j_gene: TRBJ2-7; d_gene: NA; CDR3nt: TGTGCCAGCAGTAGACGATACGAGCAGTACTTC; CDR3aa: CASSRRYEQYF
v_gene: TRBV29-1; abundance: NA; j_gene: TRBJ2-1; d_gene: NA; CDR3nt: TGCAGCGCCCTCCGAATGGCGGCCAGCTCCTACAATGAGCAGTTCTTC; CDR3aa: CSALRMAASSYNEQFF
v_gene: TRBV5-4; abundance: NA; j_gene: TRBJ2-3; d_gene: NA; CDR3nt: TGTGCCAGCAGCCCCTCACCGGGGGATACGCAGTATTTT; CDR3aa: CASSPSPGDTQYF
v_gene: TRBV7-2; abundance: NA; j_gene: TRBJ1-4; d_gene: NA; CDR3nt: TGTGCCAGCAGCTTAACTGGGCGGTCCGAAAAACTGTTTTTT; CDR3aa: CASSLTGRSEKLFF
v_gene: TRBV28; abundance: NA; j_gene: TRBJ1-1; d_gene: TRBD1; CDR3nt: TGTGCCAGCAGTTTATCCAGGGGGCGGGATGAAGCTTTCTTT; CDR3aa: CASSLSRGRDEAFF
v_gene: TRBV28; abundance: NA; j_gene: TRBJ1-2; d_gene: NA; CDR3nt: TGTGCCAGCAGTTTGGGGGGTACGAAAACGAACTATGGCTACACCTTC; CDR3aa: CASSLGGTKTNYGYTF
v_gene: TRBV4-3; abundance: NA; j_gene: TRBJ2-6; d_gene: NA; CDR3nt: TGCGCCAGCAGCCAAGCGGTTTCTGGGGCCAACGTCCTGACTTTC; CDR3aa: CASSQAVSGANVLTF
v_gene: TRBV5-1; abundance: NA; j_gene: TRBJ1-2; d_gene: TRBD1; CDR3nt: TGCGCCAGCAGGCCCCGGACAGGGTACTATGGCTACACCTTC; CDR3aa: CASRPRTGYYGYTF
v_gene: TRBV29-1; abundance: NA; j_gene: TRBJ1-4; d_gene: NA; CDR3nt: TGCAGCGTTGAACCCGGGGGAGGTGAAAAACTGTTTTTT; CDR3aa: CSVEPGGGEKLFF
v_gene: TRBV15; abundance: NA; j_gene: TRBJ2-1; d_gene: TRBD2; CDR3nt: TGTGCCACCAGCAGAGGGGGCGGGAGCCACCGCAATGAGCAGTTCTTC; CDR3aa: CATSRGGGSHRNEQFF
v_gene: TRBV6-5; abundance: once; j_gene: TRBJ2-5; d_gene: NA; CDR3nt: TGTGCCAGCAGCCTCTCGGGGGAAGCGGCCCAGTACTTC; CDR3aa: CASSLSGEAAQYF
v_gene: TRBV21-1; abundance: NA; j_gene: TRBJ2-1; d_gene: NA; CDR3nt: TGTGCCAGCAGCAAAAAGGATGGAAATGAGCAGTTCTTC; CDR3aa: CASSKKDGNEQFF
v_gene: TRBV2; abundance: few; j_gene: TRBJ2-7; d_gene: TRBD1; CDR3nt: TGTGCCAGCAGTGACTGGGGGACAGGGGCCGCTAACCTCGCCTACGAGCAGTACTTC; CDR3aa: CASSDWGTGAANLAYEQYF
v_gene: TRBV28; abundance: medium-sized; j_gene: TRBJ1-1; d_gene: NA; CDR3nt: TGTGCCAGCAGTCCAAACACTGAAGCTTTCTTT; CDR3aa: CASSPNTEAFF
v_gene: TRBV11-3; abundance: NA; j_gene: TRBJ2-3; d_gene: TRBD2; CDR3nt: TGTGCCAGCAGCCAAGGACTAGACGGTACAGATACGCAGTATTTT; CDR3aa: CASSQGLDGTDTQYF
v_gene: TRBV10-2; abundance: few; j_gene: TRBJ2-5; d_gene: TRBD2; CDR3nt: TGCGCCAGCAGTGCGACTAGCGCGGAGACCCAGTACTTC; CDR3aa: CASSATSAETQYF
v_gene: TRBV28; abundance: NA; j_gene: TRBJ2-1; d_gene: TRBD2; CDR3nt: TGTGCCAGCAGTTGGTTCACCGGGACTAGCGGGTCGCCGCAGTTCTTC; CDR3aa: CASSWFTGTSGSPQFF
v_gene: TRBV28; abundance: NA; j_gene: TRBJ1-1; d_gene: TRBD1; CDR3nt: TGTGCCAGCATCCTAACGGGGGACAGGGGCCCTGAAGCTTTCTTT; CDR3aa: CASILTGDRGPEAFF
v_gene: TRBV5-1; abundance: NA; j_gene: TRBJ2-3; d_gene: TRBD2; CDR3nt: TGCGCCAGCAGTCCTAGCGTACCCTTCGCCGGGGGGGGAGATACGCAGTATTTT; CDR3aa: CASSPSVPFAGGGDTQYF
v_gene: TRBV7-2; abundance: NA; j_gene: TRBJ1-2; d_gene: TRBD1; CDR3nt: TGTGCCAGCAGCGATCCAAGGGACAGGGATGGCTACACCTTC; CDR3aa: CASSDPRDRDGYTF
v_gene: TRBV2; abundance: NA; j_gene: TRBJ2-7; d_gene: NA; CDR3nt: TGTGCCAGCGCTTTCAATCCCGGGCCTTCCTACGAGCAGTACTTC; CDR3aa: CASAFNPGPSYEQYF
v_gene: TRBV6-5; abundance: once; j_gene: TRBJ2-6; d_gene: NA; CDR3nt: TGTGCCAGCAAGGTCCCCTCTGGGGCCAACGTCCTGACTTTC; CDR3aa: CASKVPSGANVLTF
v_gene: TRBV28; abundance: few; j_gene: TRBJ1-5; d_gene: NA; CDR3nt: TGTGCCAGCAGTTCCGGAAATCAGCCCCAGCATTTT; CDR3aa: CASSSGNQPQHF
v_gene: TRBV25-1; abundance: NA; j_gene: TRBJ1-5; d_gene: NA; CDR3nt: TGTGCCAGCAGGGGTGGCTGGGGGCAGCCCCAGCATTTT; CDR3aa: CASRGGWGQPQHF
v_gene: TRBV6-6; abundance: few; j_gene: TRBJ1-5; d_gene: TRBD1; CDR3nt: TGTGCCAGCAGCCAGGGACAGCCTTATAGCAATCAGCCCCAGCATTTT; CDR3aa: CASSQGQPYSNQPQHF
v_gene: TRBV5-1; abundance: NA; j_gene: TRBJ2-3; d_gene: TRBD2; CDR3nt: TGCGCCAGCAGCGTATCTAGCGGGGGGGCGTATTTGGGCACAGATACGCAGTATTTT; CDR3aa: CASSVSSGGAYLGTDTQYF
v_gene: TRBV7-3; abundance: few; j_gene: TRBJ2-1; d_gene: TRBD2; CDR3nt: TGTGCCAGCAGCGCAGGCGCGGGGGGGGCCTACAATGAGCAGTTCTTC; CDR3aa: CASSAGAGGAYNEQFF
v_gene: TRBV10-1; abundance: few; j_gene: TRBJ1-2; d_gene: NA; CDR3nt: TGCGCCAGCAGTGATTCCCCGTCCGGGACGGTCTATGGCTACACCTTC; CDR3aa: CASSDSPSGTVYGYTF
v_gene: TRBV7-2; abundance: NA; j_gene: TRBJ2-5; d_gene: NA; CDR3nt: TGTGCCAGCAGCTTAGGGGGACTCTACCAAGAGACCCAGTACTTC; CDR3aa: CASSLGGLYQETQYF
v_gene: TRBV19; abundance: NA; j_gene: TRBJ2-1; d_gene: TRBD1; CDR3nt: TGTGCCAGTAGTACGGACAGGGTTAGTGAGCAGTTCTTC; CDR3aa: CASSTDRVSEQFF
v_gene: TRBV27; abundance: NA; j_gene: TRBJ2-2; d_gene: NA; CDR3nt: TGTGCCAGCAGTTTACTGGCAGGGGGGGGCACCGGGGAGCTGTTTTTT; CDR3aa: CASSLLAGGGTGELFF
v_gene: TRBV19; abundance: NA; j_gene: TRBJ2-2; d_gene: NA; CDR3nt: TGTGCCAGTAGTCCCCGGACCCACACCGGGGAGCTGTTTTTT; CDR3aa: CASSPRTHTGELFF
v_gene: TRBV19; abundance: NA; j_gene: TRBJ1-2; d_gene: TRBD1; CDR3nt: TGTGCCAGTAGTAATCTACAGGGGGGCTACACCTTC; CDR3aa: CASSNLQGGYTF
v_gene: TRBV5-1; abundance: few; j_gene: TRBJ1-1; d_gene: NA; CDR3nt: TGCGCCAGCAGCTTGGCACGGGGAGGAACTGAAGCTTTCTTT; CDR3aa: CASSLARGGTEAFF
v_gene: TRBV13; abundance: NA; j_gene: TRBJ2-6; d_gene: NA; CDR3nt: TGTGCCAGCAGCTTAGGGGGCTCTGGGGCCAACGTCCTGACTTTC; CDR3aa: CASSLGGSGANVLTF
v_gene: TRBV4-2; abundance: NA; j_gene: TRBJ2-7; d_gene: NA; CDR3nt: TGTGCCAGCAGCCAAGATCCTGTCGGGACTTCCTACGAGCAGTACTTC; CDR3aa: CASSQDPVGTSYEQYF
v_gene: TRBV29-1; abundance: NA; j_gene: TRBJ2-2; d_gene: NA; CDR3nt: TGCAGCGTTGGCTGGACAGGGAGGGTGGGCACCGGGGAGCTGTTTTTT; CDR3aa: CSVGWTGRVGTGELFF
v_gene: TRBV6-5; abundance: NA; j_gene: TRBJ2-5; d_gene: NA; CDR3nt: TGTGCCAGCAGTTCGCATCAAGAGACCCAGTACTTC; CDR3aa: CASSSHQETQYF
v_gene: TRBV29-1; abundance: NA; j_gene: TRBJ2-5; d_gene: TRBD1; CDR3nt: TGCAGCGTGGGACCGGGACAGAAAGAGACCCAGTACTTC; CDR3aa: CSVGPGQKETQYF
v_gene: TRBV6-1; abundance: few; j_gene: TRBJ2-3; d_gene: NA; CDR3nt: TGTGCCAGCTGCCTGGCAGGGGGGTCGGAAGATACGCAGTATTTT; CDR3aa: CASCLAGGSEDTQYF